The T cell receptor beta chain under discussion was sequenced for a study of cytomegalovirus exposure and HLA in healthy donors. The PCR made use of 60 Vbeta and 13 Jbeta primers. Assay used: immunoSEQ multiplex PCR; TCRdb lists only in-frame clones, some missing. The sample includes tens of thousands of clones, about 78% of them seen just once. Trimming left V 2 bases short and J 3 bases short, with 7 bases between. Germline V gene sequence: CDR1 WNHNN, CDR2 SYGVQD (reference sequence). The CDR3 is made up of 13 amino acids. The specimen sequenced was PBMCs. The receptor comes from a woman between 35 and 50 years old in good health and CMV-seropositive. This chain joins TRBV10-1 and TRBJ1-1, with D unclear. The CDR3 protein is CASSEMRDTEAFF. CDR3 in DNA: TGCGCCAGCAGTGAGATGAGAGACACTGAAGCTTTCTTT.